This passage covers 30 T cell receptor beta chains from one sample sequenced in a study of blood T cell repertoires in COVID-19. TCRdb's copy holds only in-frame clones and misses some; the assay was immunoSEQ multiplex PCR. The table records 300,000 or so clones, about nine tenths of them present only once. The sample consisted of peripheral blood. The receptors here all came from a woman aged 35 to 49 with acute or convalescent COVID-19.

The J gene is TRBJ2-6, the V gene TRBV19, with D perhaps matching TRBD1 (5 bases). V gave up 5 bases and J gave up 0 bases, with 14 bases separating them. The CDR3 runs 17 residues. Germline loops: CDR1 LNHDA, CDR2 SQIVND (reference sequence). CDR3 coding DNA: TGTGCCAGTAGTGACCAGGGTCCCTACTCTGGGGCCAACGTCCTGACTTTC. Translated: CASSDQGPYSGANVLTF. Full variable domain (remainder filled in from reference TRBV19 and TRBJ2-6): DGGITQSPKYLFRKEGQNVTLSCEQNLNHDAMYWYRQDPGQGLRLIYYSQIVNDFQKGDIAEGYSVSREKKESFPLTVTSAQKNPTAFYLCASSDQGPYSGANVLTFGAGSRLTVL.

The rearrangement links TRBV6-1 to TRBJ1-1; 7 nucleotides agree with TRBD1. The V gene's germline CDR1 is MNHNS and CDR2 SASEGT. V shed 3 bases and J 3 bases; nucleotides not matched to a gene: 13. This CDR3 contains 17 residues. The CDR3 spells CASSDTYDREEDTEAFF. In nucleotides, the CDR3 is TGTGCCAGCAGTGACACTTACGACAGGGAAGAGGACACTGAAGCTTTCTTT.

The chain couples TRBV5-4 to TRBJ2-1, with a tentative D call TRBD1 (6 bases). Trimming took 1 base from V and 4 from J, leaving 15 bases between them. CDR1 SGHNT and CDR2 YYREEE come from the germline V gene (reference sequence). The CDR3 is 16 amino acids. The CDR3 DNA is TGTGCCAGCAGCTTGAGGTTGACAGGCGTATACAATGAGCAGTTCTTC. Its protein product is CASSLRLTGVYNEQFF.

The chain employs TRBV18 and TRBJ2-2, with 9 bases identical to TRBD1. Germline CDR1 is KGHSH and CDR2 is LQKENI. The CDR3 consists of 16 residues. J lost 6 bases, V lost 4 bases, and 9 bases had no gene match. CDR3 region: CASSLGQGRSSGELFF. The DNA of the CDR3 is TGTGCCAGCTCACTTGGACAGGGGCGATCGTCCGGGGAGCTGTTTTTT. Together with reference TRBV18 and TRBJ2-2, the CDR3 gives the full variable domain: NAGVMQNPRHLVRRRGQEARLRCSPMKGHSHVYWYRQLPEEGLKFMVYLQKENIIDESGMPKERFSAEFPKEGPSILRIQQVVRGDSAAYFCASSLGQGRSSGELFFGEGSRLTVL.

This clone has a handful of counts. The CDR3 loop is CASSSGISNQPQHF. CDR3 coding DNA: TGTGCCAGCAGCTCAGGGATAAGCAATCAGCCCCAGCATTTT. This sequence joins TRBV5-4 and TRBJ1-5; D perhaps matches TRBD1 (5 bases). Germline V CDR1 and CDR2: SGHNT, YYREEE (reference sequence). V lost 3 bases and J lost 1, with 8 bases in between. The CDR3 is 14 amino acids.

The CDR3, as DNA: TGTGCCAGCAGCTGGGACACTGAAACCTACACCTTC. This encodes CASSWDTETYTF. The J gene is TRBJ1-2, the V gene TRBV5-4; maybe TRBD1 (6 bases). CDR1 is SGHNT, CDR2 YYREEE, per germline (reference sequence). With 3 bases removed from V and 10 bases from J, the gap between germline ends came to 13 bases. This CDR3 region has 12 residues.

This clone appeared a single time. This chain uses TRBV11-2 with TRBJ1-6; possible D gene TRBD1, 5 bases. This CDR3 region has 19 residues. Germline values: CDR1 SGHAT, CDR2 FQNNGV. V lost 1 base and J 3 bases, leaving 19 bases between the germline ends. CDR3 protein: CASSLGRGGAHVYNSPLHF. The CDR3 DNA reads TGTGCCAGCAGCTTAGGCCGCGGCGGGGCCCATGTCTATAATTCACCCCTCCACTTT. Using reference TRBV11-2 and TRBJ1-6 for the parts outside the CDR3, the full variable domain is EAGVAQSPRYKIIEKRQSVAFWCNPISGHATLYWYQQILGQGPKLLIQFQNNGVVDDSQLPKDRFSAERLKGVDSTLKIQPAKLEDSAVYLCASSLGRGGAHVYNSPLHFGNGTRLTVT.

V is TRBV10-3 and J is TRBJ1-2; 7 bases line up with TRBD1. Germline V lookup: CDR1 ENHRY, CDR2 SYGVKD. V lost 4 bases to trimming and J lost 2 bases; unmatched junction nucleotides: 7. This CDR3 is built from 15 residues. The CDR3 region has the DNA TGTGCCATCAGTGGGGACAGATTCTTAAACTATGGCTACACCTTC. Its translation: CAISGDRFLNYGYTF.

The chain employs TRBV9 and TRBJ1-2; D is uncertain. Trimming cost V 0 bases and J 8 bases, with 14 bases left between them. The CDR3 consists of 14 residues. Germline V CDR1 and CDR2: SGDLS, YYNGEE. Here the CDR3 reads CASSVGRLPTGYTF. The CDR3 bases are TGTGCCAGCAGCGTAGGGCGGCTTCCAACGGGCTACACCTTC.

The chain is built from TRBV15 and TRBJ2-7; 8 bases align to TRBD1. V trimming: 0 bases; J trimming: 4 bases; junction bases outside the gene matches: 8. This CDR3 is 16 amino acids long. The germline CDR1 and CDR2 sequences are LNHNV and YYDKDF (reference sequence). The DNA for the CDR3 is TGTGCCACCAGCAGAGATTCAGGACAGGGTTCTTACGAGCAGTACGTC. Protein sequence: CATSRDSGQGSYEQYV.

The chain carries TRBV5-1 and TRBJ2-2; D possibly corresponds to TRBD1 (6 bases). This CDR3 has 16 residues. Germline V gene data show CDR1 as SGHRS and CDR2 as YFSETQ. V lost 0 bases and J lost 5, with 14 bases in between. CDR3 in amino acids: CASSLVAGVTTGELFF. CDR3 sequence (DNA): TGCGCCAGCAGCTTGGTGGCAGGGGTGACAACCGGGGAGCTGTTTTTT.

The rearrangement links TRBV14 to TRBJ2-2; possible D gene TRBD1, 5 bases. V lost 4 bases to trimming and J lost 1 base, with 13 bases between them. The CDR3 length is 16 residues. Germline V CDR1 and CDR2: SGHDN, FVKESK. CDR3 sequence reads: CASSPRWQGNTGELFF. The CDR3 DNA reads as TGTGCCAGCAGCCCTCGGTGGCAGGGGAACACCGGGGAGCTGTTTTTT.

The chain has TRBV30 and TRBJ1-6; D gene unclear. V was pared by 7 bases and J by 3 bases, with 13 bases between. CDR1 and CDR2 from the germline V gene are GTSNPN and SVGIG (reference sequence). There are 14 residues in the CDR3. The CDR3 spells CASLERDYNSPLHF. The CDR3 nucleotides are TGTGCCTCCCTGGAGAGAGACTATAATTCACCCCTCCACTTT.

The chain recombines TRBV9 with TRBJ2-3; no firm D call. Germline V CDR1 and CDR2: SGDLS, YYNGEE. The CDR3 is 11 residues long. V was cut by 4 bases and J by 4 bases, with 4 bases left in between. In nucleotides, the CDR3 is TGTGCCAGCAGCCCATCAGATACGCAGTATTTT. Residues: CASSPSDTQYF.

The rearrangement joins TRBV5-4 to TRBJ2-3, with D possibly matching TRBD2 (5 bases). With 4 bases removed from V and 2 bases from J, the gap between germline ends came to 14 bases. CDR3 length: 15 residues. CDR1 and CDR2 (germline): SGHNT, YYREEE (reference sequence). CDR3 DNA sequence: TGTGCCAGCAGCCTGGACTTCCTCCCCACAGATACGCAGTATTTT. Its protein product is CASSLDFLPTDTQYF.

V and J are TRBV6-5 and TRBJ1-2; a weak D match, TRBD1 (6 bases). V was cut by 9 bases and J by 1 base, with 12 bases left in between. Per the germline V gene, CDR1 is MNHEY and CDR2 is SVGAGI. CDR3 length equals 13 residues. CDR3 sequence (DNA): TGTGCCAGTTCGGACAGCTTTAACTATGGCTACACCTTC. Encoded protein: CASSDSFNYGYTF.

The rearrangement joins TRBV30 to TRBJ2-5; maybe TRBD2 (5 bases). The germline V gene encodes CDR1 GTSNPN and CDR2 SVGIG (reference sequence). V lost 2 bases, J lost 2 bases, and 12 bases lay in between. The CDR3 is 14 residues long. DNA of the CDR3: TGTGCCTGGAGTACGTTTGGGGAGCAAGAGACCCAGTACTTC. Residues: CAWSTFGEQETQYF. Full variable domain (remainder filled in from reference TRBV30 and TRBJ2-5): SQTIHQWPATLVQPVGSPLSLECTVEGTSNPNLYWYRQAAGRGLQLLFYSVGIGQISSEVPQNLSASRPQDRQFILSSKKLLLSDSGFYLCAWSTFGEQETQYFGPGTRLLVL.

This rearrangement joins TRBV24-1 to TRBJ1-1; 8 bases map to TRBD1. Looked up from germline, CDR1 is KGHDR and CDR2 is SFDVKD. CDR3 length equals 15 residues. V was clipped by 5 bases and J by 0 bases; unmatched bases: 4. DNA for the CDR3: TGTGCCACCAGTGCCGGGACAGGAATGAACACTGAAGCTTTCTTT. This translates into CATSAGTGMNTEAFF.

The rearrangement uses TRBV2 and TRBJ1-2, with D possibly matching TRBD1 (6 bases). Germline V gene data show CDR1 as SNHLY and CDR2 as FYNNEI. The ends were cut back, 6 bases at V and 4 bases at J, with 21 bases in the middle. The CDR3 covers 16 residues. The CDR3 reads CASSERTGNLGYGYTF. DNA of the CDR3: TGTGCCAGCAGCGAAAGAACAGGGAATCTGGGCTATGGCTACACCTTC.

The rearrangement uses TRBV19 and TRBJ1-2, with 11 bases lining up with TRBD1. V lost 1 base to trimming and J lost 2 bases; unmatched junction nucleotides: 3. Per germline, CDR1 LNHDA and CDR2 SQIVND (reference sequence). CDR3 length equals 16 residues. The CDR3 sequence is CASSIGGQGANYGYTF. For the CDR3, the DNA is TGTGCCAGTAGTATAGGAGGACAGGGGGCGAACTATGGCTACACCTTC.

This rearrangement joins TRBV19 to TRBJ1-1; D is undetermined. The CDR3 sequence is 16 residues long. Germline lookup yields CDR1 LNHDA and CDR2 SQIVND (reference sequence). V lost 2 bases, J lost 1 base, and 14 bases lay in between. The CDR3 reads CASSIIGVRPNTEAFF. DNA of the CDR3: TGTGCCAGTAGTATAATTGGTGTCAGGCCGAACACTGAAGCTTTCTTT.

A few counts support this clone. The chain combines TRBV3-1 (or the pseudogene TRBV3-2) with TRBJ1-3, with 8 bases fitting TRBD1. Trimming took 3 bases from V and 4 from J; bases not matched to a gene: 11. CDR3 length: 17 residues. The germline gives CDR1 LGHDT, CDR2 YNNKEL (reference sequence). The CDR3 nucleotides are TGTGCCAGCAGCCATCGAGTACAGGGGGGTGCGGGAAACACCATATATTTT. Amino acids: CASSHRVQGGAGNTIYF.

The rearrangement uses TRBV6-1 and TRBJ1-4; unclear D gene. The CDR3 spans 16 residues. V was clipped by 2 bases and J by 6 bases, with 16 bases between them. Germline V gives CDR1 MNHNS, CDR2 SASEGT. This chain's CDR3 is CASSEHFSRQDEKLFF. CDR3 DNA: TGTGCCAGCAGTGAACATTTTTCCAGGCAAGATGAAAAACTGTTTTTT.

This chain links TRBV15 with TRBJ2-1; 11 bases map to TRBD2. The CDR3 spans 15 residues. Trimming at V came to 0 bases and at J to 6 bases, leaving 1 base not matched to a gene. From germline, CDR1 is LNHNV and CDR2 YYDKDF (reference sequence). CDR3 DNA sequence: TGTGCCACCAGCAGAGATAGCGGGGGGGCCAATGAGCAGTTCTTC. Translation: CATSRDSGGANEQFF.

This chain links TRBV12-3 or TRBV12-4 with TRBJ1-2; D not resolved. Trimming shortened V by 5 bases and J by 6 bases, and 10 bases separated the two germline ends. The CDR3 sequence is 12 residues long. DNA of the CDR3: TGTGCCAGCAGTCTAGGAACGGATGGCTACACCTTC. Its protein is CASSLGTDGYTF.

The rearrangement uses TRBV6-5 and TRBJ2-3; 13 nucleotides line up with TRBD2. The V and J ends lost 2 bases and 8 bases, in that order; junction bases with no gene match: 7. CDR3 length: 16 residues. Looked up from germline, CDR1 is MNHEY and CDR2 is SVGAGI. This chain's CDR3 is CASSYPTSGGAGTQYF. The CDR3 coding sequence is TGTGCCAGCAGTTACCCCACTAGCGGGGGGGCCGGTACGCAGTATTTT.

The rearrangement joins TRBV10-3 to TRBJ2-1; 7 nucleotides line up with TRBD2. There are 16 residues in the CDR3. The V gene end was trimmed by 3 bases and the J gene end by 4 bases; junction bases not matched to a gene: 9. Per germline, CDR1 ENHRY and CDR2 SYGVKD. The CDR3 here is CAISEPRGETYNEQFF. In DNA form, the CDR3 reads TGTGCCATCAGTGAACCCCGGGGGGAAACTTACAATGAGCAGTTCTTC.

This chain links TRBV6-5 with TRBJ2-7; D may be TRBD2 (5 bases). This CDR3 spans 15 amino acids. Trimming shortened V by 7 bases and J by 2 bases, and 18 bases separated the two germline ends. Germline V gives CDR1 MNHEY, CDR2 SVGAGI. CDR3 DNA sequence: TGTGCCAGCAAGAGGGATAGCGTACGGGCCTACGAGCAGTACGTC. It encodes CASKRDSVRAYEQYV.

The gene calls are TRBV11-2 and TRBJ2-7, with D perhaps matching TRBD1 (6 bases). Germline CDR1 SGHAT, CDR2 FQNNGV. The ends were cut back, 1 base at V and 6 bases at J, with 22 bases in the middle. This CDR3 region has 17 residues. The chain's CDR3 is CASSLVWDTYSPSEQYV. In nucleotides, the CDR3 is TGTGCCAGCAGCTTAGTGTGGGACACCTACTCACCCTCCGAGCAGTACGTC.

In nucleotides, the CDR3 is TGTGCCAGCAGTGAAGGGGGGGGCACGGCCTACGAGCAGTACGTC. This codes for CASSEGGGTAYEQYV. V gene TRBV6-1 combines with J gene TRBJ2-7; D might be TRBD2 (7 bases). The ends were cut back, 1 base at V and 2 bases at J, with 12 bases in the middle. The CDR3 sequence is 15 residues long. Germline V gene lookup returns CDR1 MNHNS and CDR2 SASEGT.